This T cell receptor beta chain was identified during a study of blood T cells in healthy people across ages. This CDR3 has 12 residues. Deletions cut 1 base from V and 8 bases from J, with 6 bases between. Primed by a sample-barcoded 5' primer and a J-beta primer mix, a second PCR proceeded for 7 to 11 cycles. TCRdb used MiXCR to reprocess the 5' RACE reads, holding one entry per CDR3 protein. The table lists some 760,000 distinct CDR3 sequences, just under 25% of them singletons, with 9.4% in the top ten. The same sample was also studied in work on T cells of mothers and their children.

The sequencing input was blood. The origin of this receptor is a boy aged 5-17 years in good health. The chain uses TRBV12-3 or TRBV12-4 and TRBJ2-1, with no clear D. CDR3 protein: CASSLVVDEQFF. The CDR3 region has the DNA TGTGCCAGCAGTTTAGTAGTCGATGAGCAGTTCTTC.